This TCR beta chain appears in the sequencing data of a study of Ad26.COV2.S vaccination and SARS-CoV-2 variants (dated by TCRdb to the early 2020s). Study-wide context: Donors in the vaccine arm were drawn from COV1001, a multicentre, randomized, double-blind, placebo-controlled phase I-IIa trial testing Ad26.COV2.S in healthy adults. The TCR-sequenced set comprised about 32 samples: approximately 20 Ad26.COV2.S vaccine recipients, 5 placebo recipients and 8 SARS-CoV-2 convalescent individuals. Trial participants were randomized into five groups of five: low-dose or high-dose Ad26.COV2.S given once or twice, or placebo on both occasions. Investigators remained blinded to trial group allocation during experiments and outcome assessment. TCRbeta repertoire sequencing was used to assess the specificity and breadth of SARS-CoV-2-reactive T cell receptors after Ad26.COV2.S vaccination. Ad26.COV2.S was given intramuscularly at 5x10^10 or 1x10^11 viral particles, as a single shot or as two shots 56 days apart.

The immunoSEQ Assay was used to sequence TCRbeta CDR3 regions. After extraction, genomic DNA underwent amplification by bias-controlled multiplex PCR, followed by high-throughput sequencing. As for the original processing: To quantify the absolute abundance of every unique TCRbeta CDR3 region, sequences were collapsed and filtered. Usable DNA was measured by amplifying reference genes present in all nucleated cells, and TCRbeta template counts were normalized to that usable DNA to estimate T cell fraction. Repertoire TCRs were annotated as SARS-CoV-2-specific by exact matching of V gene, CDR3 amino acid sequence and J gene to a known reactive TCR set. MIRA supplied the reference SARS-CoV-2 TCR set, which was filtered for enrichment in COVID-19-positive ImmuneCODE repertoires so that public or cross-reactive TCRs were removed. Using the MIRA antigens, annotated TCRs were further analysed by specific ORF or by position within an ORF. Depth was the summed frequency of annotated unique rearrangements, while breadth was defined as annotated unique rearrangements over total unique productive rearrangements. Two-sided Wilcoxon rank-sum tests were applied when comparing TCR breadth between groups. The table comes from immuneACCESS by way of TCRdb, which keeps in-frame sequences with V and J called. Part of the clones is missing from these tables; in studies checked, under half for an unresolved V gene and the rest for unknown reasons. The V and J calls and the clone size are those of that table, but D and trimming were determined from the DNA. This sample holds fewer than 400,000 clones; more than 70% were observed only once. Clones ranked in the top ten supply under 2% of the sample.

V drops 1 base and J drops 2 bases, leaving 5 bases in between. From the cysteine through the phenylalanine, the CDR3 covers 13 amino acids. This entry keeps only the CDR3 DNA: 39 bases, framed from base 1. In the germline V gene, CDR1 corresponds to KGHSH and CDR2 to LQKENI. The treatment or condition label corresponds to: roughly 19 received Ad26.COV2.S at low or high dose, single or two shots; several received placebo; per-sample allocation not given. For vaccine and placebo recipients, the sequenced repertoires came from samples collected on day 63 after the first injection. Between 29 July and 7 August 2020, Cohort 1b enrolled 20 to 30 adults aged 18-55 years at one site in Boston, USA. As a vaccine, Ad26.COV2.S was a replication-incompetent adenovirus type 26 vector that expressed a prefusion-stabilized SARS-CoV-2 spike protein derived from the original Wuhan strain. This clone was observed a single time. Its antigen remains unidentified. No qualities accompany the bases; no much larger clone lies one base away. The same CDR3 also results from other DNA sequences found in this sample.

What the work shows at the level of the full study, not this receptor alone: Spike-specific TCR breadth was higher in Ad26.COV2.S recipients than in placebo recipients (P = 0.0014). The study was not powered for comparison of responses between vaccine doses or regimens. Vaccine and placebo recipients had comparable non-spike TCR breadth, which fits with the vaccine containing only spike. After vaccination, substantial breadth of spike-specific CD8+ and CD4+ T cell responses was reported. The authors noted that the TCR breadth and depth analyses may have underestimated total T cell responses.

The source material was peripheral blood, sampled in a trial of Ad26.COV2.S vaccine versus placebo. The V and J segments used are TRBV18 and TRBJ1-1, with the D gene too uncertain to name. The sequence was collected from a person between 18 and 60 years old who received the Ad26.COV2.S COVID-19 vaccine or a placebo. The CDR3 here reads CASSPQGNTEAFF. The sequenced DNA is TGTGCCAGCTCACCACAGGGCAACACTGAAGCTTTCTTT.